The 9 T cell receptor beta chains below all came from one sample that was sequenced in a study of cytomegalovirus exposure and HLA in healthy donors. The PCR had 60 Vbeta and 13 Jbeta primers. Assay used: immunoSEQ multiplex PCR; TCRdb lists only in-frame clones, some missing. This table holds about 140,000 clones, approximately 80% found once. Sequencing input: PBMCs. The receptors here all came from a male donor in good health and CMV-seronegative.

The chain uses TRBV9 and TRBJ1-2; no firm D call. Germline CDR1 is SGDLS and CDR2 is YYNGEE. Trimming cost V 0 bases and J 4 bases, with 7 bases left between them. This CDR3 contains 13 residues. The chain's CDR3 is CASSVEQTYGYTF. The CDR3 DNA follows: TGTGCCAGCAGCGTAGAACAGACCTATGGCTACACCTTC.

This clone was seen once. The V call is TRBV27, the J call TRBJ1-2; 9 positions agree with TRBD1. Germline loops: CDR1 MNHEY, CDR2 SMNVEV (reference sequence). This CDR3 has 16 amino acids. J gave up 3 bases and V 5 bases, and 10 bases lay outside the gene matches. DNA of the CDR3: TGTGCCAGCAGTCCTCTCCCCGGGACAGGGCACTATGGCTACACCTTC. It translates to CASSPLPGTGHYGYTF.

This sequence joins TRBV10-2 and TRBJ2-2; perhaps TRBD1 as D (5 bases). Germline CDR1 reads WSHSY; CDR2 reads SAAADI. The V and J ends lost 10 bases and 7 bases respectively, with 25 bases between them. The CDR3 runs 16 residues. The CDR3: CATLQGPGIIGGELFF. CDR3 bases: TGCGCCACTCTTCAAGGGCCAGGGATTATCGGCGGGGAGCTGTTTTTT.

The chain employs TRBV9 and TRBJ1-1; D not certain. The CDR3 loop spans 15 amino acids. Looked up from germline, CDR1 is SGDLS and CDR2 is YYNGEE. V gave up 2 bases and J gave up 0 bases, with 11 bases separating them. CDR3 in amino acids: CASSVESFMNTEAFF. The CDR3 nucleotides read TGTGCCAGCAGCGTTGAAAGCTTCATGAACACTGAAGCTTTCTTT.

The rearrangement joins TRBV19 to TRBJ1-2; 11 positions match TRBD1. Trimming took 5 bases from V and 12 from J; bases not matched to a gene: 8. The CDR3 covers 13 residues. Germline CDR1 is LNHDA and CDR2 is SQIVND (reference sequence). CDR3: CASSAWTGGFDTF. CDR3 bases: TGTGCCAGTAGTGCTTGGACAGGGGGCTTTGACACCTTC.

A word on this clone: A read error may account for a junction end that differs from germline. This chain connects TRBV2 to TRBJ2-1, with D uncertain. Germline V gives CDR1 SNHLY, CDR2 FYNNEI. This CDR3 has 13 residues. This CDR3 reads CASSEGSNNEQFF. The CDR3 coding sequence is TGTGCCAGCAGTGAGGGCTCCAACAATGAGCAGTTCTTC.

The J gene is TRBJ2-7, the V gene TRBV28, with TRBD1 matching 7 bases. After removal of 6 bases from V and 1 base from J, the junction contained 3 bases not matched to a gene. Germline assignment: CDR1 MDHEN and CDR2 SYDVKM. This CDR3 is 13 amino acids long. CDR3 sequence reads: CASRPGQSYEQYF. CDR3 sequence (DNA): TGTGCCAGCAGACCGGGACAGTCCTACGAGCAGTACTTC.

The genes are TRBV23-1 and TRBJ1-5, with D unresolved. TRBV23-1 is marked as an open reading frame, function uncertain. V lost 7 bases and J 1 base, leaving 8 bases between the germline ends. CDR3 length: 13 amino acids. CDR3 loop: CASIPESNQPQHF. The CDR3, as DNA: TGCGCCAGCATTCCCGAGAGCAATCAGCCCCAGCATTTT.

The genes are TRBV28 and TRBJ1-1; D is possibly TRBD1 (5 bases). The V end lost 5 bases, the J end lost 5 bases, and 12 bases lay between the germline ends. CDR3 length: 13 residues. In germline, CDR1 is MDHEN, CDR2 SYDVKM. In DNA form, the CDR3 reads TGTGCCAGCAGTCTCCGACAGAGGACTGAAGCTTTCTTT. Its translation is CASSLRQRTEAFF.